Listed below are T cell receptor beta chains from one sample, sequenced in a study of control samples from healthy donors and cancer patients. Measured with immunoSEQ multiplex PCR; TCRdb has only the in-frame clones, and not every one. Among approximately 52,000 clones, roughly 87% were seen once, and the ten largest hold approximately 3.8%. The sample was blood. These receptors were obtained from a man in his fifties in good health. Both conserved end residues are trimmed from each CDR3. Fields, in order: V gene, CDR3 protein.

TRBV28,ASNNSGQGGYEQY
TRBV6-6,ASTEGGGRFYEQY
TRBV28,ASSLSALGAPIVTQY
TRBV21-1,ASSSLVGTSGGTDTQY
TRBV19,ASTPAGTQETQY
TRBV9,ASSVGPEHPQH
TRBV18,ASSPRAREDTQY
TRBV5-1,ASSLGRDYEQY
TRBV19,ASSFPGPNSPLH
TRBV30,AWSPHLYEQY
TRBV3-1/TRBV3-2,ASSQDHRISAYGSPLH
TRBV11-3,ASSVVITSDYTGELF
TRBV19,ASSTQTRQGNQPQH
TRBV11-1,ASSSPEIEAF
TRBV23-1,ASSGWGRWAPDTQY
TRBV13,ASSLTSGGNEQF
TRBV18,ASSGGSANEQF
TRBV5-6,ASSSLAESSYEQY
TRBV10-3,AIKEGLRTSTDTQY
TRBV28,ASITGLAHNEQF
TRBV2,ASSSQADTEAF
TRBV14,ASSRAGIREKLF
TRBV15,ATSRDLGEWEKLF
TRBV10-3,AISAPAGDSNEQF
TRBV7-3,ASSLNSADQETQY
TRBV5-1,ASSPLTGAQGIQY
TRBV19,ASSFGQGAPDYGYT
TRBV28,ASGQDDRPQH
TRBV7-7,ASSTTSGRAENGELF
TRBV2,ASTKGDVVPGTQY
TRBV7-9,ASSPQGRGYEQY
TRBV28,ASSQIWGGSYEQY
TRBV6-1,ASSERTSGSLEQF
TRBV6-6,ASSYSLAGNEQF
TRBV27,ASSSLAGGLKGELF
TRBV7-6,ASSSGGSSYNEQF
TRBV27,ATRLAVNTGELF
TRBV19,ASSKGLAGVPEQY
TRBV7-2,ASSRTSGTNEQF
TRBV5-6,ASSNPGLASYEQY
TRBV9,ASSEGSDTQY
TRBV12-3/TRBV12-4,ASSPGPYGYT
TRBV6-1,ASSGRDYQETQY
TRBV18,ASSSSDSGNTIY
TRBV10-2,ASSNQLAGDSPTDNEQF
TRBV10-1,ASSVTGAYNEQF
TRBV19,ASRNTGESYNEQF
TRBV7-2,ASSQGPLSSYNEQF